The entry below describes one T cell receptor beta chain. Antigen: not known. The entry originates in a study of T cells expressing NK-cell markers. Study-wide context: Among the eight sequenced donors, seven tested HCMV-seropositive and one tested seronegative.

Whole-study findings and limits: Similarly, these clonotypes led the CD3+CD56-NKG2C+ fraction as well in several donors.

The germline V gene has CDR1 SGHVS and CDR2 FQNEAQ. The CDR3 length is 15 residues. A 5'RACE template switching approach incorporating UMIs was used to make TCR beta cDNA. TCRdb reanalyzed the 5' RACE reads, giving one entry per CDR3 protein sequence and no DNA. The sample has some 150,000 distinct CDR3 sequences. What was sequenced was blood T cells: a sorted CD56 or NKG2C T cell subset, CD4+ or CD8+ T cells, or bulk PBMC T cells (not recorded which). The receptor's source is a woman in her forties or fifties in good health. This chain uses TRBV7-8 with TRBJ2-1; TCRdb outputs TRBD1, but without DNA this stays unchecked. The CDR3 spells CASSLGEQGNNEQFF.